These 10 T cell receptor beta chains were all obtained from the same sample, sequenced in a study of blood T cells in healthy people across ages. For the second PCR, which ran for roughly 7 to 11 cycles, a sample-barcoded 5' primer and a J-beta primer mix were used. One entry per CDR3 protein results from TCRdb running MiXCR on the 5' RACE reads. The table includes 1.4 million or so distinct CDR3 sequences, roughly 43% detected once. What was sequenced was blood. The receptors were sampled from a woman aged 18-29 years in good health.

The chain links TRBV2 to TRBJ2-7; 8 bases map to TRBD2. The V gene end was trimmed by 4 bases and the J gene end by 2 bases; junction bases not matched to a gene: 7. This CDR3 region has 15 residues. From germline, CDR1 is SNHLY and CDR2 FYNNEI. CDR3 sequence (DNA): TGTGCCAGCAGTGGGTTACTAGCGGCCGCCTACGAGCAGTACTTC. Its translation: CASSGLLAAAYEQYF.

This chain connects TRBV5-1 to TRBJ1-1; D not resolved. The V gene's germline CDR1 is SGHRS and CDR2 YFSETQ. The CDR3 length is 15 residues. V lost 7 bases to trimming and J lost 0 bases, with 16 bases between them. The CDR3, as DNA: TGCGCCAGCTACCCCACGGTACAAGTGAACACTGAAGCTTTCTTT. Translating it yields CASYPTVQVNTEAFF.

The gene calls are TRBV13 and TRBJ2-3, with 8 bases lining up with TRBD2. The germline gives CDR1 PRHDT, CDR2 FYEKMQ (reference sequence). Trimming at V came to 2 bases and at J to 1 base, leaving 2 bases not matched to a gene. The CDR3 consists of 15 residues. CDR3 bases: TGTGCCAGCAGCTTACGGCGGGAGGGCACAGATACGCAGTATTTT. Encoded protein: CASSLRREGTDTQYF.

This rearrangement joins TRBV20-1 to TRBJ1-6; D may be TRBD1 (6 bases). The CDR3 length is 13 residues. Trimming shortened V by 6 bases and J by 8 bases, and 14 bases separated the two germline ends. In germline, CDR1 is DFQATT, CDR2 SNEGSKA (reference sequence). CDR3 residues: CSASRGLDSPLHF. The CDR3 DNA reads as TGCAGTGCCAGTCGGGGGCTCGATTCACCCCTCCACTTT.

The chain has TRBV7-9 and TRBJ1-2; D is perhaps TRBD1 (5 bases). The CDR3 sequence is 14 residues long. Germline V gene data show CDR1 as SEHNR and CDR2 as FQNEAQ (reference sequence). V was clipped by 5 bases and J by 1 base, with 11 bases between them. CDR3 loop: CASSASQVNYGYTF. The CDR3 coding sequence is TGTGCCAGCAGCGCCTCACAGGTTAACTATGGCTACACCTTC.

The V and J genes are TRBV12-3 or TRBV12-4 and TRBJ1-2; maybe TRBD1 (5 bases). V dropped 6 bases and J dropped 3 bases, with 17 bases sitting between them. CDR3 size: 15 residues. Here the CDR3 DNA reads TGTGCCAGCAGCCTGGGAGGGGTGTTTGACTATGGCTACACCTTC. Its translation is CASSLGGVFDYGYTF.

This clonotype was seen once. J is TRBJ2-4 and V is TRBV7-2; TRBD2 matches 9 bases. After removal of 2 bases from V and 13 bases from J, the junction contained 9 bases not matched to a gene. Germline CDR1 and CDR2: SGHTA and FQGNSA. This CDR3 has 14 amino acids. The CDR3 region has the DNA TGTGCCAGCAGCTTAATGGCGGGGGGGCAGGAGCAGTACTTC. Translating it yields CASSLMAGGQEQYF.

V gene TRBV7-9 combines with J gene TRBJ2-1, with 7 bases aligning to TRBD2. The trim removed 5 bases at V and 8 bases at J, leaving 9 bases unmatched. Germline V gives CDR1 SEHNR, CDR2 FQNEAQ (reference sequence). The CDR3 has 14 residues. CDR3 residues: CASSPAGGMDEQFF. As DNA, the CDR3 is TGTGCCAGCAGCCCTGCCGGGGGGATGGATGAGCAGTTCTTC.

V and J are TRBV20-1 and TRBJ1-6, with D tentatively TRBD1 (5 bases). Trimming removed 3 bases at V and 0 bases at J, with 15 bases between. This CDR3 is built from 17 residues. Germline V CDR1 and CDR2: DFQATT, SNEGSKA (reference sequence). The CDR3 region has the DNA TGCAGTGCTAGCGGGGCAGGGATCTACTCCTATAATTCACCCCTCCACTTT. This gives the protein CSASGAGIYSYNSPLHF.

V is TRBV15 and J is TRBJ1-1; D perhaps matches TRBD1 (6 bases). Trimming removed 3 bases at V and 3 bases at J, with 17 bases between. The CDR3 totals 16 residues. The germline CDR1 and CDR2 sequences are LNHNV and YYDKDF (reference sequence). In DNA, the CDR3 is TGTGCCACCAGCAGGGGGGGGGGCGTGTTGGACACTGAAGCTTTCTTT. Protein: CATSRGGGVLDTEAFF.